This is a list of T cell receptor beta chains from one sample in a study of breast tumors, draining lymph nodes, adjacent tissues. A single record per CDR3 protein comes from TCRdb applying MiXCR to the multiplex PCR reads. Here the sample spans approximately 7,600 distinct CDR3 sequences, under 85% being singletons. Material for sequencing was tumor-adjacent breast tissue. These receptors were collected from a female donor with breast cancer. Some clones in this sample may be carry-over from other donors' samples. CDR3s include the opening cysteine and the closing phenylalanine or tryptophan. A D gene is named only where the DNA matches it firmly. The size entry is marked missing in some rows and otherwise reads once, few, many or a size class.

d_call | clone_size | j_call | cdr3_length | v_call | cdr3_nt | cdr3_aa
NA | NA | TRBJ1-5 | 11 | TRBV6-2/TRBV6-3 | TGTGCCAGCAGTGACACGGTGTGGCAGCATTTT | CASSDTVWQHF
TRBD1 | NA | TRBJ2-5 | 13 | TRBV10-3 | TGTGCCATCAGAGGGACAGCCCAAGAGACCCAGTACTTC | CAIRGTAQETQYF
TRBD1 | NA | TRBJ1-6 | 16 | TRBV6-5 | TGTGCCATCTCACGATTATCCGGACAGGGGATGGCACCCCTCCACTTT | CAISRLSGQGMAPLHF
NA | NA | TRBJ1-6 | 12 | TRBV7-9 | TGTGCCAGCAGCCAAGGGAGTTCACCCCTCCACTTT | CASSQGSSPLHF
NA | NA | TRBJ2-7 | 14 | TRBV30 | TGTGCCTGGTCAAGGCGGGGTACGGTTTACGAGCAGTACTTC | CAWSRRGTVYEQYF
NA | NA | TRBJ1-5 | 13 | TRBV2 | TGTGCCAGCAGTATAGATAGCAATCAGCCCCAGCATTTT | CASSIDSNQPQHF
TRBD2 | medium-sized | TRBJ2-3 | 15 | TRBV9 | TGTGCCAGCAGCGTAGAGACTAGCGGGATGGCAGCGCAGTATTTT | CASSVETSGMAAQYF
TRBD2 | NA | TRBJ2-5 | 15 | TRBV2 | TGTGCCAGCAGACGCGAACTAGCGGGCGAAGAGACCCAGTACTTC | CASRRELAGEETQYF
NA | NA | TRBJ1-6 | 14 | TRBV5-1 | TGCGCCAGCAGCTTATGGACAGAGGCTTCACCCCTCCACTTT | CASSLWTEASPLHF
TRBD2 | few | TRBJ2-1 | 17 | TRBV20-1 | TGCAGTGCTAGAGACCCTATAGGGACTAGCGGGACGAATGAGCAGTTCTTC | CSARDPIGTSGTNEQFF
NA | NA | TRBJ1-2 | 13 | TRBV20-1 | TGCAGTGCTAGAGCAGGGGACGACTATGGCTACACCTTC | CSARAGDDYGYTF
NA | NA | TRBJ2-7 | 13 | TRBV2 | TGTGCCAGCAGCGGGACGGCCAGATACGAGCAGTACTTC | CASSGTARYEQYF
NA | NA | TRBJ2-6 | 17 | TRBV7-6 | TGTGCCAGCAGCTTAGGGTCAGGAGTACCTGGGGCCGACGTCCTGACTTTC | CASSLGSGVPGADVLTF
NA | NA | TRBJ1-5 | 16 | TRBV2 | TGTGCCAGCTCCGAAGATCAGGGCAATAGCAATCAGCCCCAGCATTTT | CASSEDQGNSNQPQHF
NA | NA | TRBJ2-7 | 14 | TRBV10-3 | TGTGCCAGCAGTTACTCGGCCGGAACCTACGAGCAGTACTTC | CASSYSAGTYEQYF
NA | NA | TRBJ2-7 | 10 | TRBV10-3 | TGTGCCCCCGGGGTCTACGAGCAGTACTTC | CAPGVYEQYF
NA | NA | TRBJ1-2 | 14 | TRBV19 | TGTGCCAGTAGTAGGTCAGGGTCTAACTATGGCTACACCTTC | CASSRSGSNYGYTF
TRBD2 | NA | TRBJ2-7 | 16 | TRBV9 | TGTGCCAGCAGCGTAGAATTAGCGGGGTCTCCCTACGAGCAGTACTTC | CASSVELAGSPYEQYF
NA | NA | TRBJ2-6 | 13 | TRBV10-3 | TGTGCCATCAAGGGGGCTGGGGCCAACGTCCTGACTTTC | CAIKGAGANVLTF
NA | NA | TRBJ2-5 | 14 | TRBV28 | TGTGCCAGCACACCGGGACTCGGGGTGGTTGACCAGTACTTC | CASTPGLGVVDQYF
TRBD1 | once | TRBJ1-2 | 15 | TRBV5-1 | TGCGCCAGCTCCTCTACTACAGGGGGGCACTACGGCTACACCTTC | CASSSTTGGHYGYTF
NA | medium-sized | TRBJ1-2 | 15 | TRBV9 | TGTGCCAGCAGCGTAGCCTGGGGATCTAACTATGGCTACACCTTC | CASSVAWGSNYGYTF
NA | NA | TRBJ1-5 | 11 | TRBV25-1 | TGTGCCAGCACTCACGGGGACACTCAGCATTTT | CASTHGDTQHF
NA | NA | TRBJ2-5 | 14 | TRBV18 | TGTGCCAGCTCACCGAGGACAGAACAAGAGACCCAGTACTTC | CASSPRTEQETQYF
TRBD2 | NA | TRBJ2-2 | 16 | TRBV7-3 | TGCGCCAGCAGCTTTGGGGGGGGGATCAACACCGGGGAGCTGTTTTTT | CASSFGGGINTGELFF
NA | NA | TRBJ2-1 | 14 | TRBV20-1 | TGCAGTGCTCTCTTAGCGTTCTCCTACAATGAGCAGTTCTTC | CSALLAFSYNEQFF
TRBD1 | NA | TRBJ2-3 | 17 | TRBV7-3 | TGTGCCAGCAGCCGGACAGGGGGTATTACTAGCACAGATACGCAGTATTTT | CASSRTGGITSTDTQYF
NA | medium-sized | TRBJ2-3 | 15 | TRBV7-7 | TGTGCTAGCAGCCTCGGGCAGGGGAGCACAGATACGCAGTATTTT | CASSLGQGSTDTQYF
NA | many | TRBJ1-4 | 12 | TRBV29-1 | TGCAGCGTTGCCCCGGAGAGTGAAAAACTGTTTTTT | CSVAPESEKLFF
NA | NA | TRBJ2-1 | 16 | TRBV7-9 | TGTGCCAGCAGCTTAGAGATGTGGGCCTTCTACAATGAGCAGTTCTTC | CASSLEMWAFYNEQFF
NA | once | TRBJ1-6 | 15 | TRBV20-1 | TGCAGTGCTAGCGGGGTGAACTCCTATAATTCACCCCTCCACTTT | CSASGVNSYNSPLHF
TRBD2 | NA | TRBJ2-3 | 15 | TRBV2 | TGTGCCAGCACCTACCTGGGCGGGAGGACAGATACGCAGTATTTT | CASTYLGGRTDTQYF
NA | NA | TRBJ2-7 | 14 | TRBV4-1 | TGCGCCAGCAGCCAGCGCACGCAGGGCTACGAGCAGTACTTC | CASSQRTQGYEQYF
NA | once | TRBJ1-6 | 17 | TRBV20-1 | TGCAGTGCGCCCACAGGACAGCCGAGCTCCTATAATTCACCCCTCCACTTT | CSAPTGQPSSYNSPLHF
NA | NA | TRBJ1-4 | 14 | TRBV9 | TGTGCCAGCAGCGAGACAGCAACTAATGAAAAACTGTTTTTT | CASSETATNEKLFF
NA | NA | TRBJ2-1 | 14 | TRBV5-4 | TGTGCCAGCAGCTTGATAGCCAAGCAGCGGGAGCAGTTCTTC | CASSLIAKQREQFF
NA | NA | TRBJ1-6 | 16 | TRBV6-5 | TGTGCCAGCAGTTATGGGCAGGGGAAAAATAATTCACCCCTCCACTTT | CASSYGQGKNNSPLHF
TRBD1 | NA | TRBJ1-2 | 15 | TRBV6-5 | TGTGCCAGCAGTTACTCCGGGACAGGCTCCTATGGCTACACCTTC | CASSYSGTGSYGYTF
NA | NA | TRBJ2-5 | 15 | TRBV7-3 | TGTGCCAGCAGCTCAGGGGGGGGCGGCCAAGAGACCCAGTACTTC | CASSSGGGGQETQYF
NA | NA | TRBJ2-3 | 15 | TRBV9 | TGTGCCAGTAACCGCGAAGGGGGACGCACAGATACGCAGTATTTT | CASNREGGRTDTQYF
NA | NA | TRBJ1-5 | 15 | TRBV13 | TGTGCCAGCAGCTTAGGGTCATCGTCAAATCAGCCCCAGCATTTT | CASSLGSSSNQPQHF
TRBD2 | NA | TRBJ2-7 | 17 | TRBV20-1 | TGCAGTGCTAGAGCCGAAACCAGACTAGCGGGAGTTCCCGAGCAGTACTTC | CSARAETRLAGVPEQYF
NA | NA | TRBJ2-5 | 13 | TRBV13 | TGTGCCAGCAGCTTAGGCACAGAAGAGACCCAGTACTTC | CASSLGTEETQYF
TRBD2 | once | TRBJ2-5 | 16 | TRBV2 | TGTGCCAGCGCTGGGACTAGCGGGGGCCCACAAGAGACCCAGTACTTC | CASAGTSGGPQETQYF
NA | NA | TRBJ1-3 | 14 | TRBV4-2 | TGTGCCAGCAGCCAACAGAGCTCTGGAAACACCATATATTTT | CASSQQSSGNTIYF
NA | few | TRBJ2-5 | 14 | TRBV20-1 | TGCAGTGCTAGAGAAGCTGCGGAACAAGAGACCCAGTACTTC | CSAREAAEQETQYF
TRBD1 | NA | TRBJ1-2 | 18 | TRBV4-1 | TGCGCCAGCAGCCAAGATCGTAGACAGGGGAGAGGCTACTATGGCTACACCTTC | CASSQDRRQGRGYYGYTF
TRBD1 | few | TRBJ2-2 | 15 | TRBV20-1 | TGCAGTGCTAGACCCGGGACAGGGGGAGCCGGGGAGCTGTTTTTT | CSARPGTGGAGELFF
TRBD2 | once | TRBJ2-1 | 15 | TRBV5-1 | TGCGCCAGCAGCTTGGCTAGCGGGGGCTACAATGAGCAGTTCTTC | CASSLASGGYNEQFF